This entry lists 10 T cell receptor beta chains sequenced from one sample in a study of T-cell memory formation after mild COVID-19. TCRdb passed the 5' RACE reads through MiXCR, listing each CDR3 protein once. The table shows roughly 480,000 distinct CDR3 sequences, with around a quarter occurring only once. The specimen was PBMCs or a T cell subset sorted from them (not recorded which). The receptor set was obtained from an adult woman who had mild COVID-19 (a few samples of this study predate the infection). Cell type and time point are not known.

The table lists this clonotype with a few counts. The genes are TRBV12-3 or TRBV12-4 and TRBJ1-1; no clear D gene. The CDR3 loop spans 15 amino acids. The V gene lost 4 bases and the J gene lost 2 bases, with 14 bases spanning the gap. CDR3 nucleotides: TGTGCCAGCAGTTCCCCCCGGGGTAAAAACACTGAAGCTTTCTTT. Protein: CASSSPRGKNTEAFF.

This chain uses TRBV2 with TRBJ2-2, with 7 bases that match TRBD2. Germline CDR1 and CDR2: SNHLY and FYNNEI. Trimming cost V 8 bases and J 1 base; bases outside gene matches: 10. The CDR3 loop spans 16 amino acids. The CDR3, as DNA: TGTGCCAGCCACGACCAGCGGGGAGGGAACACCGGGGAGCTGTTTTTT. Translated, it gives CASHDQRGGNTGELFF.

The chain recombines TRBV27 with TRBJ2-7; the match to TRBD1 covers 7 bases. J gave up 7 bases and V 10 bases, and 13 bases lay outside the gene matches. The CDR3 extends over 13 amino acids. The germline V gene encodes CDR1 MNHEY and CDR2 SMNVEV (reference sequence). This chain's CDR3 is CATSQGYSGEQYF. As DNA, the CDR3 is TGTGCCACCTCACAGGGGTATTCTGGGGAGCAGTACTTC.

The chain employs TRBV4-1 and TRBJ2-3; either TRBD1 or TRBD2 may fit D (6 bases each). This CDR3 is built from 17 residues. The germline CDR1 and CDR2 sequences are MGHRA and YSYEKL. The V and J ends lost 0 bases and 4 bases respectively, with 17 bases between them. The CDR3 region has the DNA TGCGCCAGCAGCCAAGACCGGGCCGGGGGCCCAGCAGATACGCAGTATTTT. It codes for CASSQDRAGGPADTQYF.

The table lists this clonotype with many counts. The chain carries TRBV12-3 or TRBV12-4 and TRBJ2-7, with a possible D match to TRBD1 (6 bases). The CDR3 is 14 amino acids. Trimming shortened V by 6 bases and J by 0 bases, and 12 bases separated the two germline ends. The DNA for the CDR3 is TGTGCCAGCAGCCTCGGGACATCCTCCTACGAGCAGTACTTC. It yields the protein CASSLGTSSYEQYF.

V gene TRBV12-3 or TRBV12-4 combines with J gene TRBJ2-1, with a possible D match to TRBD1 (5 bases). V was cut by 3 bases and J by 1 base, with 10 bases left in between. The CDR3 loop spans 15 amino acids. CDR3 in DNA: TGTGCCAGCAGTTTTGGCAGGGCTTCCTACAATGAGCAGTTCTTC. Translated, it gives CASSFGRASYNEQFF.

In this sample, this clonotype turned up a few times. The rearrangement links TRBV20-1 to TRBJ1-1; no firm D call. The V gene lost 2 bases and the J gene lost 7 bases, with 11 bases spanning the gap. This CDR3 has 12 amino acids. Germline CDR1 is DFQATT and CDR2 is SNEGSKA (reference sequence). The chain's CDR3 is CSARTTEFEAFF. CDR3 DNA: TGCAGTGCTAGAACGACGGAATTTGAAGCTTTCTTT.

In this sample, this clonotype turned up once. V and J are TRBV9 and TRBJ2-7; D is uncertain. CDR3 length: 15 residues. Trimming left V 0 bases short and J 0 bases short, with 10 bases between. The germline CDR1 and CDR2 sequences are SGDLS and YYNGEE. The CDR3 bases are TGTGCCAGCAGCGTAGGGGCAGCTATCTCCTACGAGCAGTACTTC. Translated: CASSVGAAISYEQYF.

The CDR3 protein is CASSQGAGGEKLFF. The CDR3 coding sequence is TGCGCCAGCAGCCAAGGGGCTGGGGGTGAAAAACTGTTTTTT. The chain carries TRBV4-3 and TRBJ1-4, with a weak D call TRBD1 (5 bases). The CDR3 has 14 amino acids. Trimming took 1 base from V and 7 from J, leaving 10 bases between them. The V gene's germline CDR1 is LGHNA and CDR2 YSLEER.

The chain employs TRBV7-9 and TRBJ2-5, with 10 nucleotides matching TRBD2. V lost 5 bases and J lost 5; bases outside the gene matches: 5. The CDR3 covers 14 residues. Per germline, CDR1 SEHNR and CDR2 FQNEAQ (reference sequence). The CDR3 is CASSPGLARETQYF. DNA for the CDR3: TGTGCCAGCAGCCCGGGACTAGCGCGGGAGACCCAGTACTTC.